The 16 T cell receptor beta chains below all came from one sample that was sequenced in a study of blood T cell repertoires in COVID-19. The repertoire was sequenced with immunoSEQ multiplex PCR; TCRdb's copy has only in-frame clones and lacks some. Counted here are tens of thousands of clones, roughly 89% occurring once; the ten biggest clones make up about 48%. The specimen sequenced was peripheral blood. All receptors come from a human donor with acute or convalescent COVID-19. The donor label of this sample is uncertain.

The V and J genes are TRBV21-1 and TRBJ2-7; the table names TRBD2, a call not compared with the DNA. TRBV21-1 is labeled a pseudogene. CDR3 length: 13 residues. CDR3: CASSKGPHREQYF. CDR3 DNA sequence: TGTGCCAGCAGCAAAGGCCCCCACCGGGAGCAGTACTTC.

The chain employs TRBV6-6 and TRBJ2-5; 7 bases match TRBD1. Germline V gene data show CDR1 as MNHNY and CDR2 as SVGAGI (reference sequence). The CDR3 has 13 amino acids. V shed 6 bases, J shed 5 bases, and the junction held 6 bases outside the gene matches. The CDR3: CASSQQGWETQYF. The CDR3 bases are TGTGCCAGCAGCCAACAGGGGTGGGAGACCCAGTACTTC.

The rearrangement links TRBV5-1 to TRBJ2-6; possible D gene TRBD1, 5 bases. The CDR3 sequence is 16 residues long. V was cut by 1 base and J by 0 bases, with 8 bases left in between. CDR1 is SGHRS and CDR2 is YFSETQ in the germline V gene. The CDR3 here is CASSLTGISGANVLTF. CDR3 DNA: TGCGCCAGCAGCTTGACAGGTATCTCTGGGGCCAACGTCCTGACTTTC.

The J gene is TRBJ2-3, the V gene TRBV6-4; possibly TRBD2 for D (6 bases). The CDR3 runs 14 residues. Between the trimmed V and J ends, which lost 2 bases and 5 bases, there was a span of 11 bases. Germline assignment: CDR1 MRHNA and CDR2 SNTAGT. CDR3 residues: CASSDLGGRDTQYF. The DNA of the CDR3 is TGTGCCAGCAGTGACCTCGGGGGTAGAGATACGCAGTATTTT.

The chain couples TRBV4-1 to TRBJ2-3; tentative D call: TRBD2 (6 bases). Germline CDR1 and CDR2: MGHRA and YSYEKL. V lost 0 bases and J lost 4, with 17 bases in between. The CDR3 covers 17 residues. CDR3 residues: CASSQDTPPGGADTQYF. Here the CDR3 DNA reads TGCGCCAGCAGCCAAGATACCCCACCAGGAGGGGCAGATACGCAGTATTTT.

This clone has just one count. This chain links TRBV27 with TRBJ2-3; D possibly corresponds to TRBD1 (6 bases). The CDR3 runs 14 residues. Germline V CDR1 and CDR2: MNHEY, SMNVEV (reference sequence). Trimming pared 7 bases from V and 2 bases from J, leaving 13 bases between. This chain's CDR3 is CASNPGDDTDTQYF. The CDR3 region has the DNA TGTGCCAGCAACCCAGGGGACGACACAGATACGCAGTATTTT.

The V gene is TRBV3-1 (or the pseudogene TRBV3-2), the J gene TRBJ2-5, with D possibly TRBD2 on 5 matching bases. Trimming stripped 4 bases from V and 4 bases from J, with 22 bases between. The CDR3 has 17 amino acids. The germline gives CDR1 LGHDT, CDR2 YNNKEL (reference sequence). Written as DNA, the CDR3 is TGTGCCAGCAGCCCACCTTCCAGCGGAGTTGGGTTAGAGACCCAGTACTTC. Encoded protein: CASSPPSSGVGLETQYF.

This clone was seen more than once but under ten times. The genes are TRBV15 and TRBJ2-7; TRBD1 is a possible D gene (5 bases). Germline CDR1 and CDR2: LNHNV and YYDKDF (reference sequence). The CDR3 is made up of 13 amino acids. The germline V and J ends were trimmed by 2 bases and 4 bases, with 9 bases remaining between them. CDR3 sequence: CATSRTKGYEQYF. The CDR3 nucleotides are TGTGCCACCAGCAGAACAAAGGGGTACGAGCAGTACTTC.

The chain employs TRBV6-2 or TRBV6-3 and TRBJ2-7; 8 bases are a match to TRBD2. This CDR3 spans 14 amino acids. Germline CDR1 MNHEY, CDR2 SVGEGT. Unmatched junction bases numbered 6, after V lost 2 bases and J lost 6 bases. The CDR3 DNA is TGTGCCAGCAGTTACGCGGGGGGTCCCTTCGAGCAGTACTTC. This translates into CASSYAGGPFEQYF.

In regard to this clone: An end of the junction does not agree with germline; a read error may underlie this. The rearrangement uses TRBV5-1 and TRBJ2-1; 7 bases line up with TRBD1. Germline V gene data show CDR1 as SGHRS and CDR2 as YFSETQ. The CDR3 spans 14 residues. The CDR3 is CASSLRTGYDEQFF. CDR3 coding DNA: TGCGCCAGCAGCTTACGGACAGGCTACGATGAGCAGTTCTTC.

The chain is built from TRBV7-2 and TRBJ1-2, with a tentative D call TRBD1 (5 bases). V gave up 1 base and J gave up 1 base, with 10 bases separating them. Germline CDR1 SGHTA, CDR2 FQGNSA. CDR3 length equals 15 residues. The CDR3 loop reads CASSLDTGFNYGYTF. CDR3 bases: TGTGCCAGCAGCTTAGATACAGGTTTTAACTATGGCTACACCTTC.

The chain has TRBV6-6 and TRBJ2-6; 9 bases align to TRBD1. CDR1 is MNHNY and CDR2 is SVGAGI in the germline V gene (reference sequence). J lost 2 bases, V lost 5 bases, and 7 bases had no gene match. The CDR3 runs 17 residues. This chain's CDR3 is CASSPRDRVAGANVLTF. The CDR3 DNA follows: TGTGCCAGCAGTCCCCGGGACAGGGTAGCTGGGGCCAACGTCCTGACTTTC.

This chain connects TRBV19 to TRBJ2-1; 10 bases agree with TRBD2. Germline V gene sequence: CDR1 LNHDA, CDR2 SQIVND (reference sequence). The CDR3 totals 18 residues. V shed 1 base, J shed 4 bases, and the junction held 10 bases outside the gene matches. CDR3 nucleotides: TGTGCCAGTAGTATAGGAGCGCCTAGCGGGGGCAAATACAATGAGCAGTTCTTC. Amino acid sequence: CASSIGAPSGGKYNEQFF. The full variable domain, rest sourced from reference TRBV19 and TRBJ2-1, is DGGITQSPKYLFRKEGQNVTLSCEQNLNHDAMYWYRQDPGQGLRLIYYSQIVNDFQKGDIAEGYSVSREKKESFPLTVTSAQKNPTAFYLCASSIGAPSGGKYNEQFFGPGTRLTVL.

The chain has TRBV2 and TRBJ2-5; D is possibly TRBD1 (6 bases). The CDR3 spans 13 residues. Germline loops: CDR1 SNHLY, CDR2 FYNNEI. V lost 7 bases and J 5 bases, leaving 14 bases between the germline ends. CDR3 amino acids: CASTSGGWETQYF. As DNA, the CDR3 is TGTGCCAGCACGTCTGGGGGCTGGGAGACCCAGTACTTC.

The chain couples TRBV5-1 to TRBJ2-1, with 7 bases that match TRBD2. Germline V gene sequence: CDR1 SGHRS, CDR2 YFSETQ. The CDR3 is made up of 19 amino acids. With V trimmed by 3 bases and J by 8 bases, 23 bases remained unmatched. This chain's CDR3 is CASSSSGVGGGEETDEQFF. The DNA of the CDR3 is TGCGCCAGCAGCTCATCTGGGGTGGGCGGGGGTGAGGAAACGGATGAGCAGTTCTTC.

For the CDR3, the DNA is TGTGCCAGCAGCTTCGTTGCGACAGGCAATCAGCCCCAGCATTTT. Amino acid sequence: CASSFVATGNQPQHF. The chain carries TRBV7-3 and TRBJ1-5; possible D gene TRBD1, 5 bases. Trimming took off 3 bases at V and 2 bases at J, with 11 bases between the two ends. The length of the CDR3 is 15 residues. Germline V gene lookup returns CDR1 SGHTA and CDR2 FQGTGA. The full variable domain, its missing parts supplied by reference TRBV7-3 and TRBJ1-5, is GAGVSQTPSNKVTEKGKYVELRCDPISGHTALYWYRQSLGQGPEFLIYFQGTGAADDSGLPNDRFFAVRPEGSVSTLKIQRTERGDSAVYLCASSFVATGNQPQHFGDGTRLSIL.